Presented here are 31 T cell receptor beta chains from one specimen sequenced in a study of T cells in Graves' hyperthyroidism and ophthalmopathy. TCR beta CDR3 region amplification was performed from RNA transcripts. The HTBI primer set drove a first-round RT-PCR of the TCR CDR3. TCRdb called the multiplex PCR reads again in MiXCR, with one record for every CDR3 protein. The table includes about 200,000 distinct CDR3 sequences, less than 20% detected once. The source material was blood. These TCRs come from a woman in her fifties or sixties with Graves' hyperthyroidism.

The V call is TRBV30, the J call TRBJ2-2; D unclear. The length of the CDR3 is 12 residues. Germline V gives CDR1 GTSNPN, CDR2 SVGIG (reference sequence). Trimming stripped 1 base from V and 9 bases from J, with 9 bases between. The CDR3 sequence is CAWSAGPRELFF. The CDR3, as DNA: TGTGCCTGGAGTGCTGGCCCGCGGGAGCTGTTTTTT. The variable domain in full, with the rest retrieved from reference TRBV30 and TRBJ2-2, is SQTIHQWPATLVQPVGSPLSLECTVEGTSNPNLYWYRQAAGRGLQLLFYSVGIGQISSEVPQNLSASRPQDRQFILSSKKLLLSDSGFYLCAWSAGPRELFFGEGSRLTVL.

This clonotype was seen more than once but under ten times. The V gene is TRBV5-1, the J gene TRBJ2-7; 7 bases line up with TRBD1. V was pared by 2 bases and J by 2 bases, with 7 bases of the junction left unmatched. The germline gives CDR1 SGHRS, CDR2 YFSETQ. The CDR3 sequence is 15 residues long. CDR3 nucleotides: TGCGCCAGCAGCTTCTCCTCGGGACAGACCTACGAGCAGTACTTC. Translation: CASSFSSGQTYEQYF.

This clonotype has a count of ten or more. V and J are TRBV11-2 and TRBJ1-5, with 7 positions matching TRBD1. Germline CDR1 SGHAT, CDR2 FQNNGV. J was trimmed by 3 bases and V by 5 bases; bases with no gene match: 7. The CDR3 runs to 15 residues. The CDR3: CASSPDRDLNQPQHF. The CDR3 DNA follows: TGTGCCAGCAGCCCTGACAGGGACCTCAATCAGCCCCAGCATTTT. Combining the CDR3 with reference TRBV11-2 and TRBJ1-5 gives the whole variable domain EAGVAQSPRYKIIEKRQSVAFWCNPISGHATLYWYQQILGQGPKLLIQFQNNGVVDDSQLPKDRFSAERLKGVDSTLKIQPAKLEDSAVYLCASSPDRDLNQPQHFGDGTRLSIL.

In this sample, this clonotype turned up many times. The genes are TRBV27 and TRBJ2-4, with TRBD1 as a possible D gene (5 bases). Germline V lookup: CDR1 MNHEY, CDR2 SMNVEV (reference sequence). Between the trimmed V and J ends, which lost 2 bases and 4 bases, there was a span of 9 bases. This CDR3 spans 14 amino acids. The CDR3 DNA sequence: TGTGCCAGCAGTTTAGGGCAGGGAAAAAACATTCAGTACTTC. Translating it yields CASSLGQGKNIQYF.

This clonotype was counted between two and nine times. The J gene is TRBJ1-1, the V gene TRBV7-9, with unresolved D. The V gene lost 8 bases and the J gene lost 3 bases, with 10 bases spanning the gap. The CDR3 sequence is 12 residues long. Per germline, CDR1 SEHNR and CDR2 FQNEAQ (reference sequence). The CDR3 protein is CASRRADTEAFF. The CDR3 DNA follows: TGTGCCAGCCGGCGGGCTGACACTGAAGCTTTCTTT.

This clonotype was seen only a few times. The rearrangement links TRBV19 to TRBJ2-3, with 14 bases fitting TRBD2. The CDR3 covers 16 residues. The junction had 5 bases not matched to a gene; V was cut back by 5 bases and J by 4 bases. Germline-derived CDR1 and CDR2 are LNHDA and SQIVND (reference sequence). The CDR3 protein is CASSRTSGRTADTQYF. As DNA, the CDR3 is TGTGCCAGTAGTCGGACTAGCGGGAGGACAGCAGATACGCAGTATTTT.

The rearrangement links TRBV7-8 to TRBJ2-5; D might be TRBD1 (6 bases). V was clipped by 2 bases and J by 4 bases, with 17 bases between them. Germline values: CDR1 SGHVS, CDR2 FQNEAQ. The CDR3 extends over 16 amino acids. This chain's CDR3 is CASSLSVGALGETQYF. CDR3 DNA sequence: TGTGCCAGCAGCTTAAGTGTGGGGGCGCTGGGAGAGACCCAGTACTTC.

This chain links TRBV30 with TRBJ2-5; 9 bases fit TRBD2. Germline V gene sequence: CDR1 GTSNPN, CDR2 SVGIG (reference sequence). J was trimmed by 2 bases and V by 0 bases; bases with no gene match: 7. This CDR3 region has 16 residues. The CDR3 loop is CAWSVVWTSEQETQYF. The CDR3 bases are TGTGCCTGGAGTGTTGTCTGGACTAGCGAGCAAGAGACCCAGTACTTC.

This clonotype was counted a few times. This chain connects TRBV19 to TRBJ1-3; 7 bases map to TRBD1. The CDR3 contains 19 residues. J was trimmed by 1 base and V by 0 bases; bases with no gene match: 12. Looked up from germline, CDR1 is LNHDA and CDR2 is SQIVND (reference sequence). The CDR3 DNA reads TGTGCCAGTAGTATAGATCTTCGGTTCAGGGGGGATTCTGGAAACACCATATATTTT. Translating it yields CASSIDLRFRGDSGNTIYF.

This clonotype was seen only a few times. This chain joins TRBV18 and TRBJ2-2, with 8 bases aligning to TRBD2. Looked up from germline, CDR1 is KGHSH and CDR2 is LQKENI. J lost 0 bases, V lost 3 bases, and 6 bases had no gene match. This CDR3 contains 17 residues. In DNA form, the CDR3 reads TGTGCCAGCTCACCTTTTACTAGCGGAGCGAACACCGGGGAGCTGTTTTTT. Amino acids: CASSPFTSGANTGELFF. The full variable domain, in which reference TRBV18 and TRBJ2-2 provide the parts outside the CDR3, is NAGVMQNPRHLVRRRGQEARLRCSPMKGHSHVYWYRQLPEEGLKFMVYLQKENIIDESGMPKERFSAEFPKEGPSILRIQQVVRGDSAAYFCASSPFTSGANTGELFFGEGSRLTVL.

This clonotype occurred a few times. CDR3: CASSSRRTEGYGYTF. CDR3 DNA: TGTGCCAGCAGCTCCCGCCGAACTGAAGGCTATGGCTACACCTTC. The rearrangement joins TRBV9 to TRBJ1-2; D uncertain. The ends were cut back, 4 bases at V and 4 bases at J, with 17 bases in the middle. This CDR3 is built from 15 residues. Germline loops: CDR1 SGDLS, CDR2 YYNGEE.

This clonotype was seen many times. The chain combines TRBV7-9 with TRBJ2-1, with TRBD2 matching 10 bases. The junction had 8 bases not matched to a gene; V was cut back by 5 bases and J by 4 bases. CDR1 is SEHNR, CDR2 FQNEAQ, per germline (reference sequence). This CDR3 is 16 amino acids long. This CDR3 is CASSPRTSGLYNEQFF. In DNA, the CDR3 is TGTGCCAGCAGCCCGCGGACTAGCGGTTTATACAATGAGCAGTTCTTC.

This clonotype was observed a handful of times. This may be a read error, as it is one base from a much larger clone. This rearrangement joins TRBV18 to TRBJ2-5, with D perhaps matching TRBD1 (6 bases). V was clipped by 1 base and J by 2 bases, with 8 bases between them. From germline, CDR1 is KGHSH and CDR2 LQKENI. The CDR3 is 14 residues long. In DNA, the CDR3 is TGTGCCAGCTCACCACGCAGGGGTCAAGAGACCCAGTACTTC. It specifies CASSPRRGQETQYF.

The V gene is TRBV24-1, the J gene TRBJ1-2; D call uncertain. The V gene's germline CDR1 is KGHDR and CDR2 SFDVKD. V was shortened by 4 bases and J by 0 bases, with 14 bases between the two germline ends. CDR3 length equals 16 residues. CDR3 sequence reads: CATSDNTDSTNYGYTF. CDR3 in DNA: TGTGCCACCAGTGACAACACAGATTCAACTAACTATGGCTACACCTTC.

Ten or more counts support this clonotype. CDR3 loop: CSATSGRRNEQFF. The CDR3 nucleotides read TGCAGTGCTACTAGCGGGAGGAGGAATGAGCAGTTCTTC. V and J are TRBV20-1 and TRBJ2-1; 11 nucleotides agree with TRBD2. CDR1 and CDR2 (germline): DFQATT, SNEGSKA (reference sequence). V lost 4 bases and J lost 7; bases outside the gene matches: 3. There are 13 residues in the CDR3.

This clonotype showed up many times. The CDR3 DNA reads TGCGCCAGCAGCCAAGTCGGAGGTGGGGACCCCCTCCACTTT. Translating gives CASSQVGGGDPLHF. This rearrangement joins TRBV4-1 to TRBJ1-6; perhaps TRBD1 as D (5 bases). This CDR3 is built from 14 residues. V was pared by 1 base and J by 13 bases, with 14 bases between. The germline V gene encodes CDR1 MGHRA and CDR2 YSYEKL.

The chain joins TRBV6-2 or TRBV6-3 to TRBJ2-2; 9 nucleotides line up with TRBD2. The trim removed 6 bases at V and 2 bases at J, leaving 4 bases unmatched. The CDR3 is 15 residues long. Per the germline V gene, CDR1 is MNHEY and CDR2 is SVGEGT. CDR3 DNA: TGTGCCAGCAGGGATAGCGGGGGAAACACCGGGGAGCTGTTTTTT. Translating gives CASRDSGGNTGELFF.

V and J are TRBV28 and TRBJ1-2; no firm D call. There are 14 residues in the CDR3. Germline-derived CDR1 and CDR2 are MDHEN and SYDVKM. V lost 2 bases to trimming and J lost 1 base, with 8 bases between them. CDR3 region: CASSLEDLNYGYTF. CDR3 DNA sequence: TGTGCCAGCAGTTTAGAGGACCTTAACTATGGCTACACCTTC.

This clonotype showed up many times. The chain carries TRBV24-1 and TRBJ2-1; 13 nucleotides line up with TRBD2. V shed 2 bases, J shed 6 bases, and the junction held 6 bases outside the gene matches. This CDR3 is built from 17 residues. Germline values: CDR1 KGHDR, CDR2 SFDVKD. The CDR3 DNA follows: TGTGCCACCAGTGATTCACTAGCGGGAGGGCCCGGCAATGAGCAGTTCTTC. It translates to CATSDSLAGGPGNEQFF.

At least ten counts were recorded for this clonotype. The CDR3 coding sequence is TGTGCCAGCAGCCAACAGGGTTCCGACAATGAGCAGTTCTTC. It encodes CASSQQGSDNEQFF. The rearrangement uses TRBV3-1 and TRBJ2-1; TRBD1 is a possible D gene (5 bases). The CDR3 runs 14 residues. Germline V lookup: CDR1 LGHDT, CDR2 YNNKEL (reference sequence). V was cut by 2 bases and J by 5 bases, with 10 bases left in between.

In its sample, this clonotype was seen many times. CDR3 nucleotide sequence: TGTGCCAGCAGTTTTCGACCCCACATGAACACTGAAGCTTTCTTT. It yields the protein CASSFRPHMNTEAFF. The V gene is TRBV12-3 or TRBV12-4, the J gene TRBJ1-1, with D hard to call. The V end lost 3 bases, the J end lost 0 bases, and 11 bases lay between the germline ends. The CDR3 consists of 15 residues.

In its sample, this clonotype was seen many times. The CDR3 DNA reads TGTGCCAGCAGTTCCCCACAGGGTGGTGGCTATGGCTACACCTTC. Its protein is CASSSPQGGGYGYTF. The chain links TRBV28 to TRBJ1-2; a possible D gene is TRBD1 (6 bases). CDR3 size: 15 residues. The V gene's germline CDR1 is MDHEN and CDR2 SYDVKM. Deletions cut 4 bases from V and 4 bases from J, with 16 bases between.

This clonotype turned up a few times. The chain is built from TRBV20-1 and TRBJ2-2; no reliable D call. This CDR3 contains 13 residues. Germline V CDR1 and CDR2: DFQATT, SNEGSKA (reference sequence). Trimming took off 2 bases at V and 5 bases at J, with 9 bases between the two ends. The DNA for the CDR3 is TGCAGTGCTAGAAGGACCCAAACCGGGGAGCTGTTTTTT. As protein: CSARRTQTGELFF.

This clonotype was counted ten times or more. The chain carries TRBV12-5 and TRBJ2-7; 10 positions match TRBD2. Looked up from germline, CDR1 is LGHNT and CDR2 is FRNRAP. The CDR3 length is 22 residues. With 0 bases clipped from V and 3 bases from J, the junction kept 23 bases outside the gene matches. In nucleotides, the CDR3 is TGTGCTAGTGGTTTGGTACTAAGCACGACAGCAGAGCTAGCGGGAGTCTACTACGAGCAGTACTTC. It codes for CASGLVLSTTAELAGVYYEQYF.

This clonotype was observed many times. The J gene is TRBJ2-5, the V gene TRBV20-1; the D is unclear. CDR3 length: 14 amino acids. From germline, CDR1 is DFQATT and CDR2 SNEGSKA (reference sequence). V was pared by 5 bases and J by 4 bases, with 17 bases between. The CDR3 DNA sequence: TGCAGTGCTTCGTCGCTTGGCTTGCGAGAGACCCAGTACTTC. Residues: CSASSLGLRETQYF.

This clonotype has only a few counts. The genes are TRBV12-3 or TRBV12-4 and TRBJ2-2; D ambiguous. This CDR3 is built from 16 residues. V was clipped by 6 bases and J by 7 bases, with 21 bases between them. CDR3 sequence reads: CASRFDHANGIGELFF. CDR3 in DNA: TGTGCCAGCAGATTTGACCACGCGAACGGCATCGGGGAGCTGTTTTTT.

Ten or more counts support this clonotype. This chain joins TRBV20-1 and TRBJ2-1, with D perhaps TRBD2 (5 bases). The CDR3 contains 14 residues. The germline V gene encodes CDR1 DFQATT and CDR2 SNEGSKA (reference sequence). V lost 1 base to trimming and J lost 0 bases, with 7 bases between them. CDR3 DNA sequence: TGCAGTGCTAGAGCGGGAACCTCCTACAATGAGCAGTTCTTC. As protein: CSARAGTSYNEQFF.

This clonotype has ten or more counts. This rearrangement joins TRBV3-1 to TRBJ2-7; D perhaps matches TRBD1 (6 bases). The germline CDR1 and CDR2 sequences are LGHDT and YNNKEL (reference sequence). The CDR3 spans 16 residues. Trimming pared 3 bases from V and 0 bases from J, leaving 15 bases between. The CDR3 nucleotides are TGTGCCAGCAGCCACAGTCCGACAGGTAACTCCTACGAGCAGTACTTC. This translates into CASSHSPTGNSYEQYF.

A note on this clonotype: Its ends do not fully match the called genes, so a read error is possible. CDR3 residues: CATGDPSGESRGGYTF. Written as DNA, the CDR3 is TGTGCCACCGGTGATCCTTCAGGGGAGTCCCGCGGCGGCTACACCTTC. The genes are TRBV24-1 and TRBJ1-2; D may be TRBD1 (6 bases). CDR3 length: 16 amino acids. Germline V gene lookup returns CDR1 KGHDR and CDR2 SFDVKD.

Only a few counts were recorded for this clonotype. The rearrangement uses TRBV20-1 and TRBJ1-4; D is ambiguous. CDR1 is DFQATT, CDR2 SNEGSKA, per germline (reference sequence). This CDR3 is built from 15 residues. Trimming cost V 3 bases and J 4 bases, with 15 bases left between them. The CDR3 protein is CSARDDIANNEKLFF. For the CDR3, the DNA is TGCAGTGCTAGGGATGACATAGCAAATAATGAAAAACTGTTTTTT.

This clonotype has just a few counts. J is TRBJ2-7 and V is TRBV12-5; D ambiguous. The CDR3 spans 13 residues. In germline, CDR1 is LGHNT, CDR2 FRNRAP. V was trimmed by 1 base and J by 2 bases, leaving 6 bases between them. This CDR3 reads CASGLAGTYEQYF. The DNA for the CDR3 is TGTGCTAGTGGTTTGGCGGGCACCTACGAGCAGTACTTC.